Each of the 27 T cell receptor beta chains below was sequenced from the same sample in a study of T cells in Graves' hyperthyroidism and ophthalmopathy. Researchers amplified the TCR beta CDR3 regions from RNA transcripts. A set of HTBI primers served as the primers for a first-round RT-PCR of the TCR CDR3. TCRdb re-called the multiplex PCR reads with MiXCR, one entry per CDR3 protein. The data contain some 600,000 distinct CDR3 sequences, 35% to 55% of them singletons. Sequencing input: peripheral blood or thyroid tissue (not recorded which). Source of these receptors: a woman younger than 35 with Graves' hyperthyroidism.

This clonotype was detected ten times or more. The chain carries TRBV15 and TRBJ2-7; TRBD2 matches 10 bases. The CDR3 length is 15 residues. Trimming removed 2 bases from V and 1 base from J; junction bases left unmatched: 2. CDR1 is LNHNV, CDR2 YYDKDF, per germline (reference sequence). In DNA, the CDR3 is TGTGCCACCAGCAGACAGACTAGCGGGTCCTACGAGCAGTACTTC. Translated, it gives CATSRQTSGSYEQYF.

This clonotype has at least ten counts. This chain joins TRBV20-1 and TRBJ2-7; 7 nucleotides match TRBD1. With V trimmed by 6 bases and J by 2 bases, 13 bases remained unmatched. CDR3 length: 15 amino acids. Germline lookup yields CDR1 DFQATT and CDR2 SNEGSKA (reference sequence). The CDR3 loop is CSAPSPGTEAYEQYF. The CDR3 coding sequence is TGCAGTGCGCCGTCTCCCGGGACAGAGGCCTACGAGCAGTACTTC.

On this clonotype itself: A much larger clone differs from this one at a single base, so this may be a read error. The chain's CDR3 is CASSLEREVETQYF. The CDR3 DNA is TGTGCCAGCAGCTTAGAGCGGGAGGTGGAGACCCAGTACTTC. This chain links TRBV7-2 with TRBJ2-5, with 9 bases fitting TRBD2. From germline, CDR1 is SGHTA and CDR2 FQGNSA. The CDR3 totals 14 residues. The V gene end was trimmed by 1 base and the J gene end by 5 bases; junction bases not matched to a gene: 2.

In its sample, this clonotype was seen a few times. The rearrangement links TRBV9 to TRBJ2-2, with D possibly matching TRBD1 (6 bases). This CDR3 is built from 15 residues. V dropped 3 bases and J dropped 7 bases, with 16 bases sitting between them. The germline V gene has CDR1 SGDLS and CDR2 YYNGEE. CDR3 sequence reads: CASSAPVAGDGELFF. CDR3 bases: TGTGCCAGCAGCGCCCCGGTAGCAGGGGACGGGGAGCTGTTTTTT.

The rearrangement joins TRBV24-1 to TRBJ2-5; 8 nucleotides match TRBD2. V shed 3 bases and J 9 bases; nucleotides not matched to a gene: 14. The CDR3 consists of 16 residues. CDR1 is KGHDR, CDR2 SFDVKD, per germline. CDR3 region: CATSDKTTGLGGAQYF. The CDR3 DNA reads TGTGCCACCAGTGATAAGACAACAGGTCTCGGGGGGGCCCAGTACTTC.

V usage is TRBV29-1 and J usage is TRBJ1-2; 7 positions match TRBD1. The V gene's germline CDR1 is SQVTM and CDR2 ANQGSEA. After removal of 7 bases from V and 8 bases from J, the junction contained 13 bases not matched to a gene. The length of the CDR3 is 13 residues. CDR3 residues: CSDGTGTVSGYTF. CDR3 DNA sequence: TGCAGCGATGGCACCGGGACAGTGAGCGGCTACACCTTC.

Details on this clonotype: The junction departs from the called germline gene at one end, perhaps through a read error. The chain joins TRBV24-1 to TRBJ1-5; a weak D match, TRBD1 (6 bases). The CDR3 is 15 residues long. Germline V gene lookup returns CDR1 KGHDR and CDR2 SFDVKD. Here the CDR3 reads CASSLWGQSNQPQHF. CDR3 DNA: TGTGCCAGCAGTTTATGGGGGCAGAGCAATCAGCCCCAGCATTTT.

This clonotype has at least ten counts. This chain links TRBV24-1 with TRBJ2-6; perhaps TRBD1 as D (5 bases). V gave up 4 bases and J gave up 3 bases, with 15 bases separating them. Per germline, CDR1 KGHDR and CDR2 SFDVKD. The CDR3 consists of 17 residues. CDR3 region: CATSEGRARDGANVLTF. CDR3 DNA sequence: TGTGCCACCAGTGAGGGCAGGGCCCGAGATGGGGCCAACGTCCTGACTTTC.

In this sample, this clonotype turned up a few times. The V and J genes are TRBV2 and TRBJ2-5, with D possibly TRBD2 on 6 matching bases. With 8 bases removed from V and 1 base from J, the gap between germline ends came to 11 bases. The CDR3 totals 13 residues. In germline, CDR1 is SNHLY, CDR2 FYNNEI. CDR3 sequence (DNA): TGTGCCAGCGGTCGGGACTTCCAAGAGACCCAGTACTTC. The encoded protein is CASGRDFQETQYF.

This clonotype was counted at least ten times. V gene TRBV7-2 combines with J gene TRBJ1-2; TRBD1 agrees at 8 bases. Per the germline V gene, CDR1 is SGHTA and CDR2 is FQGNSA. This CDR3 comprises 14 residues. V dropped 6 bases and J dropped 4; count of bases not matched to a gene: 7. CDR3 DNA: TGTGCCAGCAGAAAGACAGGGGACCGCTATGGCTACACCTTC. Its translation: CASRKTGDRYGYTF. Full variable domain (rest looked up from reference TRBV7-2 and TRBJ1-2): GAGVSQSPSNKVTEKGKDVELRCDPISGHTALYWYRQSLGQGLEFLIYFQGNSAPDKSGLPSDRFSAERTGGSVSTLTIQRTQQEDSAVYLCASRKTGDRYGYTFGSGTRLTVV.

This clonotype was seen at least ten times. The chain employs TRBV15 and TRBJ1-3; 8 positions agree with TRBD1. In germline, CDR1 is LNHNV, CDR2 YYDKDF (reference sequence). The CDR3 sequence is 17 residues long. J lost 1 base, V lost 0 bases, and 5 bases had no gene match. For the CDR3, the DNA is TGTGCCACCAGCAGAGATCGCAGGGACAGGTCTGGAAACACCATATATTTT. It yields the protein CATSRDRRDRSGNTIYF.

This chain links TRBV25-1 with TRBJ1-5, with TRBD1 matching 8 bases. CDR3 size: 18 residues. V shed 3 bases and J 0 bases; nucleotides not matched to a gene: 10. Germline V gene lookup returns CDR1 MGHDK and CDR2 SYGVNS. The CDR3 loop is CASSEGQGAPLSNQPQHF. CDR3 sequence (DNA): TGTGCCAGCAGTGAGGGCCAGGGGGCGCCTCTTAGCAATCAGCCCCAGCATTTT.

V is TRBV10-3 and J is TRBJ2-3; D perhaps matches TRBD2 (5 bases). The germline V gene encodes CDR1 ENHRY and CDR2 SYGVKD. This CDR3 spans 14 amino acids. Trimming removed 7 bases from V and 2 bases from J, with 13 bases in between. In DNA form, the CDR3 reads TGTGCCATCACCATAGGAGGACTCACAGATACGCAGTATTTT. Amino acid sequence: CAITIGGLTDTQYF.

This rearrangement joins TRBV25-1 to TRBJ1-2, with D tentatively TRBD1 (5 bases). V dropped 2 bases and J dropped 4 bases, with 14 bases sitting between them. Germline-derived CDR1 and CDR2 are MGHDK and SYGVNS. CDR3 length: 15 residues. The CDR3 sequence: CASSEVGRRGYGYTF. The CDR3 nucleotides are TGTGCCAGCAGTGAAGTGGGGCGACGTGGCTATGGCTACACCTTC.

To note about this clonotype: No conserved phenylalanine or tryptophan ends this CDR3, so it is likely a read error. The limits of the CDR3 on the DNA are not certain, so only TCRdb's listed CDR3 is given. The chain carries TRBV2 and TRBJ2-7; the table's D gene call, TRBD2, was not cross checked with the DNA. The CDR3 is 8 residues long, ends included. CDR1 and CDR2 from the germline V gene are SNHLY and FYNNEI. CDR3 sequence: CASSDRTS.

The chain has TRBV7-2 and TRBJ2-7; 10 bases align to TRBD2. Looked up from germline, CDR1 is SGHTA and CDR2 is FQGNSA. The J segment lost 0 bases and the V segment lost 5 bases, leaving 7 bases of the junction unmatched. The CDR3 extends over 16 amino acids. The CDR3 loop is CASSPGLAISSYEQYF. The CDR3 DNA sequence: TGTGCCAGCAGCCCGGGACTAGCGATCAGCTCCTACGAGCAGTACTTC.

This clonotype was found many times. The chain joins TRBV7-9 to TRBJ1-2; no firm D call. Germline V gives CDR1 SEHNR, CDR2 FQNEAQ (reference sequence). The V gene lost 0 bases and the J gene lost 1 base, with 9 bases spanning the gap. The CDR3 covers 15 residues. The CDR3: CASSLALLDNYGYTF. In DNA form, the CDR3 reads TGTGCCAGCAGCTTAGCGCTTCTGGATAACTATGGCTACACCTTC.

This chain connects TRBV4-1 to TRBJ1-6; tentative D call: TRBD1 (5 bases). There are 16 residues in the CDR3. V lost 6 bases to trimming and J lost 6 bases, with 18 bases between them. The germline V gene has CDR1 MGHRA and CDR2 YSYEKL. The CDR3 DNA follows: TGCGCCAGCAGACGGAGGGGACGTCTACTTAATTCACCCCTCCACTTT. It specifies CASRRRGRLLNSPLHF.

CDR3 loop: CASGHGSSYEQYF. CDR3 DNA: TGTGCCAGCGGGCACGGCAGCTCCTACGAGCAGTACTTC. The chain has TRBV6-1 and TRBJ2-7; the D is unclear. The CDR3 covers 13 residues. CDR1 and CDR2 from the germline V gene are MNHNS and SASEGT. Deletions cut 8 bases from V and 0 bases from J, with 11 bases between.

As regards this clonotype: It may be a read error: a sequence one base away is much more abundant. For the CDR3, the DNA is TGTGCCAGCAGCCCAGGGACATATGAAGAACTGTTTTTT. Translating gives CASSPGTYEELFF. V and J are TRBV5-6 and TRBJ1-4; weak D call: TRBD1 (6 bases). CDR1 is SGHDT and CDR2 is YYEEEE in the germline V gene. The CDR3 contains 13 residues.

This clonotype was counted at least ten times. The V gene is TRBV7-8, the J gene TRBJ1-1, with 8 bases fitting TRBD1. The J segment lost 4 bases and the V segment lost 4 bases, leaving 8 bases of the junction unmatched. This CDR3 region has 15 residues. Germline assignment: CDR1 SGHVS and CDR2 FQNEAQ. CDR3 amino acids: CASSSGTGRGTEAFF. The CDR3 DNA follows: TGTGCCAGCAGCTCGGGGACAGGTCGGGGCACTGAAGCTTTCTTT.

In DNA form, the CDR3 reads TGTGCCAGCAGCTTGTCAGCCCTGGGCACCGGGGAGCTGTTTTTT. It encodes CASSLSALGTGELFF. The chain carries TRBV5-5 and TRBJ2-2; D not resolved. Germline values: CDR1 SGHKS, CDR2 YYEKEE (reference sequence). The CDR3 is made up of 15 amino acids. V shed 1 base and J shed 4 bases, with 11 bases lying between them.

A word on this clonotype: A single base separates this from a much larger clone, so it may be a read error. The genes are TRBV10-3 and TRBJ2-5; perhaps TRBD2 as D (5 bases). V lost 0 bases and J lost 3, with 5 bases in between. From germline, CDR1 is ENHRY and CDR2 SYGVKD. The length of the CDR3 is 13 residues. For the CDR3, the DNA is TGTGCCATCAGTGAGTCGCGGGAAGAGACCCAGTACTTC. This codes for CAISESREETQYF.

This clonotype showed up just a few times. The V call is TRBV6-1, the J call TRBJ1-2, with D uncertain. V lost 10 bases and J 4 bases, leaving 10 bases between the germline ends. Germline loops: CDR1 MNHNS, CDR2 SASEGT. The CDR3 has 11 amino acids. CDR3 nucleotides: TGTGCCACCTCCCCCGTCTATGGCTACACCTTC. Residues: CATSPVYGYTF.

In this sample, this clonotype turned up many times. The rearrangement uses TRBV7-9 and TRBJ1-2; D gene ambiguous. CDR1 is SEHNR, CDR2 FQNEAQ, per germline (reference sequence). Trimming took off 5 bases at V and 4 bases at J, with 11 bases between the two ends. The CDR3 has 13 residues. The CDR3 nucleotides are TGTGCCAGCAGCCCCGCCCGTAGCTATGGCTACACCTTC. Encoded protein: CASSPARSYGYTF.

This rearrangement joins TRBV7-3 to TRBJ1-5; 7 bases fit TRBD1. Germline CDR1 and CDR2: SGHTA and FQGTGA. The ends lost 2 bases at V and 2 bases at J; junction bases unmatched: 6. The CDR3 length is 16 residues. The CDR3 sequence: CASSLEGGGGNQPQHF. The CDR3, as DNA: TGTGCCAGCAGCTTAGAAGGGGGCGGGGGCAATCAGCCCCAGCATTTT.

This clonotype was seen repeatedly, ten times or more. As DNA, the CDR3 is TGCAGCGTTGAATCTCGGTGGGGATCCTACGAGCAGTACTTC. Amino acid sequence: CSVESRWGSYEQYF. The gene calls are TRBV29-1 and TRBJ2-7; no firm D call. This CDR3 has 14 amino acids. The ends were cut back, 2 bases at V and 1 base at J, with 12 bases in the middle. In germline, CDR1 is SQVTM, CDR2 ANQGSEA.